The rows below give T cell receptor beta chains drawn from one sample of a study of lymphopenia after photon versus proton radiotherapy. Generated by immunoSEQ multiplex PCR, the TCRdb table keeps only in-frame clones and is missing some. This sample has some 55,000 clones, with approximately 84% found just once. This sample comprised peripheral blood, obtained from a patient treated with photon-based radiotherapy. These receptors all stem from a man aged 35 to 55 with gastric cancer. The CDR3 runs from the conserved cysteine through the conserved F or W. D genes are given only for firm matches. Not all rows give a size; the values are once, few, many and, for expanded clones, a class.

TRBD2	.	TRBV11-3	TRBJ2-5	TGTGCCAGCAGTCTAGGGCTTAGCGGGCAAGAGACCCAGTACTTC	CASSLGLSGQETQYF
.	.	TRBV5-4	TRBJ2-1	TGTGCCAGCAGCTTAGAATCCACACCCTACAATGAGCAGTTCTTC	CASSLESTPYNEQFF
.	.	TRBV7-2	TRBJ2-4	TGTGCCAGCAGCCCGGACACATTCGGAAACATTCAGTACTTC	CASSPDTFGNIQYF
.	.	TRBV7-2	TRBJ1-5	TGTGCCAGCAGCTTATTTGGGCAGTTGAGCAATCAGCCCCAGCATTTT	CASSLFGQLSNQPQHF
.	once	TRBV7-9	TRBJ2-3	TGTGCCAGCAGCCCCTATCAGGGCACAGATACGCAGTATTTT	CASSPYQGTDTQYF
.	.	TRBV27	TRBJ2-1	TGTGCCAGCAGTTTATTGGGTGATGAGCAGTTCTTC	CASSLLGDEQFF
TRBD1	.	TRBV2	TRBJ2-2	TGTGCCAGCAAAAGGACAGGGGAGCCCGGGGAGCTGTTTTTT	CASKRTGEPGELFF
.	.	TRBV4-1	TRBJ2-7	TGCGCCAGCAGTCCGGGGGTTAGCTCCTACGAGCAGTACTTC	CASSPGVSSYEQYF
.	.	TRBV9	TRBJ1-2	TGTGCCAGCAGCGTAGGCGACAGCATCTATGGCTACACCTTC	CASSVGDSIYGYTF
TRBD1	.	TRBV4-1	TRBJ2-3	TGCGCCAGCAGCCAGCGATTTCCGGGACAGGGGACAGATACGCAGTATTTT	CASSQRFPGQGTDTQYF
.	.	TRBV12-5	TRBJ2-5	TGTGCTAGTGGTCCCCTGGGGGAGACCCAGTACTTC	CASGPLGETQYF
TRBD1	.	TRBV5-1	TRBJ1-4	TGCGCCAGCAGCTCGGGACAGGGGGGCAATGAAAAACTGTTTTTT	CASSSGQGGNEKLFF
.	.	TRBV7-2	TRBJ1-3	TGTGCCAGCAGCTTAGGATATACCTCTGGAAACACCATATATTTT	CASSLGYTSGNTIYF
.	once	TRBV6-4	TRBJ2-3	TGTGCCAGCAGTGTTGGCAGCAACGGTGGGACGCAGTATTTT	CASSVGSNGGTQYF
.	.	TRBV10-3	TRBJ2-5	TGTGCCATCAGTTGGGGACGTAAAAACCAAGAGACCCAGTACTTC	CAISWGRKNQETQYF
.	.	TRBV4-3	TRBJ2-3	TGCGCCAGCAGCCACGGGGGGCGTAGCACAGATACGCAGTATTTT	CASSHGGRSTDTQYF
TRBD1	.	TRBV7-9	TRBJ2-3	TGTGCCAGCAGCTTAGCGAGGGACAGGCCCAGCACAGATACGCAGTATTTT	CASSLARDRPSTDTQYF
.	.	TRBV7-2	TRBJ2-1	TGTGCCAGCAGCCCGAGTCGACTAGGAAATCCGTTCTTC	CASSPSRLGNPFF
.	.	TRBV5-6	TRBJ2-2	TGTGCCAGCAGCTTGGACGTCGGGGAGCTGTTTTTT	CASSLDVGELFF
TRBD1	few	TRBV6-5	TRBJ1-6	TGTGCCAGCAGCCCGCCGACAGGGCGCGATTCACCCCTCCACTTT	CASSPPTGRDSPLHF
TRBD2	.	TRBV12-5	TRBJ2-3	TGTGCTAGTGGTTTGGGGGGGACTAGCGGGAGCACAGATACGCAGTATTTT	CASGLGGTSGSTDTQYF
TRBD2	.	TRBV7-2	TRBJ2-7	TGTGCCAGCAGCCCTACACTAGCGGGGGGGCAAGGCAAGTACTTC	CASSPTLAGGQGKYF
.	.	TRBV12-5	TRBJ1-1	TGTGCTAGTGGTTTGGGGGGCGAGAACACTGAAGCTTTCTTT	CASGLGGENTEAFF
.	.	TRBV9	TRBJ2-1	TGTGCCAGCAGCCTTCGGGTAAACAATGAGCAGTTCTTC	CASSLRVNNEQFF
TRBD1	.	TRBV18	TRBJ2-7	TGTGCCAGCTCAGCGGACAGGGAAGACGAGCAGTACTTC	CASSADREDEQYF
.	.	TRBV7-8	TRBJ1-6	TGTGCCAGCAGCCTGGGGGGGTTGCAGTCACCCCTCCACTTT	CASSLGGLQSPLHF
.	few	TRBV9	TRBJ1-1	TGTGCCAGCAGCGAGACTGTGAACACTGAAGCTTTCTTT	CASSETVNTEAFF
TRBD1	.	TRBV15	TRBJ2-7	TGTGCCACCAGCAGACGCGGGGTAGGGGGACAGGAACACGAGCAGTACTTC	CATSRRGVGGQEHEQYF
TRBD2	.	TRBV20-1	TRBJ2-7	TGCAGTGCTAGTTCGGGGGGCGAGCAGTACTTC	CSASSGGEQYF
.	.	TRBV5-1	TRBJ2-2	TGCGCCAGCAGCTTGGAAGGAACCGGGGAGCTGTTTTTT	CASSLEGTGELFF
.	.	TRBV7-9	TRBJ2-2	TGTGCCAGCTCGGCGGGTAAAGCCGGGGAGCTGTTTTTT	CASSAGKAGELFF
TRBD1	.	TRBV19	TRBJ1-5	TGTGCCAGTAGACCCGCAGGGGGCAACAATCAGCCCCAGCATTTT	CASRPAGGNNQPQHF
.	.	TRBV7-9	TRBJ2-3	TGTGCCAGCAGCCCCCCCGCCACAGATACGCAGTATTTT	CASSPPATDTQYF
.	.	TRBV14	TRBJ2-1	TGTGCCAGCAGCCAAGGGACTTCTGGTTTTAGCGAGCAGTTCTTC	CASSQGTSGFSEQFF
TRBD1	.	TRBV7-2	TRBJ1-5	TGTGCCAGCAGCTTAGTGACAGGGGAACAGCCCCAGCATTTT	CASSLVTGEQPQHF
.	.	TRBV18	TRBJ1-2	TGTGCCAGCTCACCACCGGGTACCTATGGCTACACCTTC	CASSPPGTYGYTF
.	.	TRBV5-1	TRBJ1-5	TGCGCCAGCAGCTTCTCGGAGAATCAGCCCCAGCATTTT	CASSFSENQPQHF
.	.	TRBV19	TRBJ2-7	TGTGCCAGTAGCACCCCGGGCCCCAGGTACTTC	CASSTPGPRYF
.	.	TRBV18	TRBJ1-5	TGTGCCAGCTCACCAGTCAGAGCTAGCAATCAGCCCCAGCATTTT	CASSPVRASNQPQHF
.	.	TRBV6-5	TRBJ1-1	TGTGCCAGCAGTTACTATGAGGGTGGGGACACTGAAGCTTTCTTT	CASSYYEGGDTEAFF
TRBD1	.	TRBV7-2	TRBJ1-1	TGTGCCAGCAGCGGACAGGGGGGACGCACTGAAGCTTTCTTT	CASSGQGGRTEAFF
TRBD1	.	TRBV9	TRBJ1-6	TGTGCCAGCAGCGCGGGACAGGGGTATTCACCCCTCCACTTT	CASSAGQGYSPLHF
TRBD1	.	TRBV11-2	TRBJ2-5	TGTGCCAGCAGCCTCGGGACAGACGGAGAGACCCAGTACTTC	CASSLGTDGETQYF
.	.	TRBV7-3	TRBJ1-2	TGTGCCAGCAGCTTAACGGCGGCCACTGGCTACACCTTC	CASSLTAATGYTF
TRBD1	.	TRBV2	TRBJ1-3	TGTGCCAGCAGTGAGGGACAGTCTGGAAACACCATATATTTT	CASSEGQSGNTIYF
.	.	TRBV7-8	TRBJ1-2	TGTGCCAGCAGCTTACCTCCGGGCGTGGGGGATGGCTACACCTTC	CASSLPPGVGDGYTF
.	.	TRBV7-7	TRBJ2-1	TGTGCCAGCAGCTTAGGCAGGGGTGGCAATGAGCAGTTCTTC	CASSLGRGGNEQFF
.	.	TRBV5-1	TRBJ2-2	TGCGCCAGCGCCCAAGGCGCGAACACCGGGGAGCTGTTTTTT	CASAQGANTGELFF
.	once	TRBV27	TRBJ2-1	TGTGCCAGCAGTTTGATCGGGGATGAGCAGTTCTTC	CASSLIGDEQFF